The 24 T cell receptor beta chains in this list originate from one sample, sequenced in a study of T cell repertoires and HLA-DP antigens. The table came from immunoSEQ multiplex PCR; TCRdb's copy has only in-frame clones and leaves some out. This table holds about 110,000 clones, 85% to 95% found once. These receptors have no known antigen. Sequencing was performed on CD4+ T cells from PBMCs. These receptors all come from a woman between 18 and 29 years old in good health and CMV-seronegative.

The chain joins TRBV7-3 to TRBJ1-3; D is perhaps TRBD1 (6 bases). Deletions cut 5 bases from V and 0 bases from J, with 11 bases between. The CDR3 has 15 residues. Germline V gene lookup returns CDR1 SGHTA and CDR2 FQGTGA. The CDR3 bases are TGTGCCAGCAGCCCCGGGGGCATCTCTGGAAACACCATATATTTT. Its translation: CASSPGGISGNTIYF.

The rearrangement links TRBV7-2 to TRBJ2-3; 7 bases agree with TRBD2. In germline, CDR1 is SGHTA, CDR2 FQGNSA. With 8 bases clipped from V and 8 bases from J, the junction kept 13 bases outside the gene matches. CDR3 size: 14 residues. The CDR3 DNA is TGTGCCAGCCACCCAGGACTAGTTTTGAGTACGCAGTATTTT. Translated: CASHPGLVLSTQYF.

V is TRBV14 and J is TRBJ1-1; 12 positions agree with TRBD1. V shed 4 bases and J 3 bases; nucleotides not matched to a gene: 9. The CDR3 spans 17 residues. Germline loops: CDR1 SGHDN, CDR2 FVKESK. The CDR3 DNA sequence: TGTGCCAGCAGCCCCCGGGACAGGGGGCGAATTGACACTGAAGCTTTCTTT. Translated: CASSPRDRGRIDTEAFF.

The chain links TRBV19 to TRBJ1-5; D is ambiguous. Trimming stripped 5 bases from V and 6 bases from J, with 11 bases between. Germline CDR1 and CDR2: LNHDA and SQIVND (reference sequence). The CDR3 has 13 residues. CDR3 amino acids: CASSPNSGQPQHF. CDR3 in DNA: TGTGCCAGTAGTCCCAACTCGGGTCAGCCCCAGCATTTT.

This chain joins TRBV27 and TRBJ1-4; D remains ambiguous. CDR3 length: 14 residues. CDR1 and CDR2 (germline): MNHEY, SMNVEV (reference sequence). Trimming took off 4 bases at V and 8 bases at J, with 14 bases between the two ends. The DNA of the CDR3 is TGTGCCAGCAGTTGGGCCCCAGAGGGAGAAAAACTGTTTTTT. Its translation is CASSWAPEGEKLFF.

J is TRBJ2-3 and V is TRBV6-5; D is possibly TRBD1 (6 bases). Germline V gene lookup returns CDR1 MNHEY and CDR2 SVGAGI. V was pared by 6 bases and J by 0 bases, with 13 bases between. The CDR3 length is 15 residues. The CDR3 region is CASRSGQKSTDTQYF. The CDR3 DNA reads TGTGCCAGCAGATCGGGACAAAAGAGCACAGATACGCAGTATTTT.

DNA of the CDR3: TGTGCCAGCGGCAGAACAGGCAGCGCTGGAAACACCATATATTTT. It specifies CASGRTGSAGNTIYF. The V gene is TRBV6-5, the J gene TRBJ1-3; D is possibly TRBD1 (5 bases). Germline V gives CDR1 MNHEY, CDR2 SVGAGI. The CDR3 extends over 15 amino acids. Trimming shortened V by 8 bases and J by 2 bases, and 16 bases separated the two germline ends.

The CDR3 protein is CSVSRDRNTEAFF. As DNA, the CDR3 is TGCAGCGTTTCCCGGGACAGAAACACTGAAGCTTTCTTT. The chain carries TRBV29-1 and TRBJ1-1; 7 nucleotides match TRBD1. V gave up 5 bases and J gave up 2 bases; unmatched junction bases: 5. CDR1 is SQVTM and CDR2 is ANQGSEA in the germline V gene. The CDR3 totals 13 residues.

V usage is TRBV19 and J usage is TRBJ1-6; tentative D call: TRBD1 (5 bases). V lost 5 bases and J lost 7, with 15 bases in between. The germline V gene has CDR1 LNHDA and CDR2 SQIVND (reference sequence). The CDR3 sequence is 15 residues long. The CDR3 loop reads CASSAARVLNSPLHF. The CDR3 nucleotides read TGTGCCAGTAGTGCGGCCAGGGTTTTAAATTCACCCCTCCACTTT.

The chain couples TRBV28 to TRBJ1-1; D ambiguous. Germline assignment: CDR1 MDHEN and CDR2 SYDVKM. With 6 bases removed from V and 6 bases from J, the gap between germline ends came to 11 bases. This CDR3 is 12 amino acids long. This chain's CDR3 is CASRPRTPEAFF. CDR3 DNA: TGTGCCAGCAGACCTAGGACCCCTGAAGCTTTCTTT.

This chain connects TRBV7-9 to TRBJ1-4, with 8 bases identical to TRBD1. The germline V gene has CDR1 SEHNR and CDR2 FQNEAQ (reference sequence). The CDR3 runs 14 residues. V shed 5 bases and J 4 bases; nucleotides not matched to a gene: 3. CDR3 DNA: TGTGCCAGCAGCAGGACAGGGTTTAATGAAAAACTGTTTTTT. Translated, it gives CASSRTGFNEKLFF. Filled out from reference TRBV7-9 and TRBJ1-4, the complete variable domain reads DTGVSQNPRHKITKRGQNVTFRCDPISEHNRLYWYRQTLGQGPEFLTYFQNEAQLEKSRLLSDRFSAERPKGSFSTLEIQRTEQGDSAMYLCASSRTGFNEKLFFGSGTQLSVL.

The chain combines TRBV6-5 with TRBJ1-2; no clear D. The CDR3 totals 14 residues. The ends were cut back, 6 bases at V and 0 bases at J, with 11 bases in the middle. The germline V gene encodes CDR1 MNHEY and CDR2 SVGAGI. The CDR3 sequence is CASSRVVSNYGYTF. In DNA, the CDR3 is TGTGCCAGCAGCCGGGTGGTGTCTAACTATGGCTACACCTTC.

Concerning this clone: Other DNA sequences from this sample encode an identical CDR3 as well. This chain uses TRBV9 with TRBJ1-3; D call uncertain. Germline values: CDR1 SGDLS, CDR2 YYNGEE. V was trimmed by 2 bases and J by 1 base, leaving 7 bases between them. This CDR3 spans 14 amino acids. The CDR3, as DNA: TGTGCCAGCAGCGTGGCCAGTTCTGGAAACACCATATATTTT. Amino acid sequence: CASSVASSGNTIYF.

This rearrangement joins TRBV18 to TRBJ1-3; no clear D. Trimming stripped 3 bases from V and 1 base from J, with 16 bases between. This CDR3 has 17 amino acids. Germline CDR1 reads KGHSH; CDR2 reads LQKENI. The CDR3 nucleotides read TGTGCCAGCTCACCTTTCCTGCCGGGTACGTCTGGAAACACCATATATTTT. Encoded protein: CASSPFLPGTSGNTIYF.

The CDR3 region has the DNA TGTGCCAGCAGCCTCAACAGAAACACCATATATTTT. Protein: CASSLNRNTIYF. This rearrangement joins TRBV9 to TRBJ1-3; D not resolved. The V end lost 4 bases, the J end lost 5 bases, and 7 bases lay between the germline ends. Germline-derived CDR1 and CDR2 are SGDLS and YYNGEE. The CDR3 runs 12 residues. Complete variable domain (other parts from reference TRBV9 and TRBJ1-3): DSGVTQTPKHLITATGQRVTLRCSPRSGDLSVYWYQQSLDQGLQFLIQYYNGEERAKGNILERFSAQQFPDLHSELNLSSLELGDSALYFCASSLNRNTIYFGEGSWLTVV.

This chain uses TRBV7-9 with TRBJ1-1; D not resolved. CDR3 size: 12 residues. V was trimmed by 5 bases and J by 0 bases, leaving 4 bases between them. The germline V gene encodes CDR1 SEHNR and CDR2 FQNEAQ (reference sequence). CDR3 sequence: CASSQLNTEAFF. The DNA of the CDR3 is TGTGCCAGCAGCCAATTGAACACTGAAGCTTTCTTT. Complete variable domain (other parts from reference TRBV7-9 and TRBJ1-1): DTGVSQNPRHKITKRGQNVTFRCDPISEHNRLYWYRQTLGQGPEFLTYFQNEAQLEKSRLLSDRFSAERPKGSFSTLEIQRTEQGDSAMYLCASSQLNTEAFFGQGTRLTVV.

The rearrangement joins TRBV11-2 to TRBJ2-7, with 7 bases matching TRBD2. Germline trimming cut 5 bases from V and 4 bases from J; bases unmatched to any gene: 8. Per germline, CDR1 SGHAT and CDR2 FQNNGV. CDR3 length: 14 amino acids. DNA for the CDR3: TGTGCCAGCAGCCCCGGACTAGTTAAGTACGAGCAGTACTTC. Residues: CASSPGLVKYEQYF.

The J gene is TRBJ2-1, the V gene TRBV5-1; 13 bases fit TRBD2. The CDR3 runs to 20 residues. Per germline, CDR1 SGHRS and CDR2 YFSETQ. V trimming: 0 bases; J trimming: 4 bases; junction bases outside the gene matches: 13. The CDR3 protein is CASSLAGGLAGKRRYNEQFF. The DNA of the CDR3 is TGCGCCAGCAGCTTGGCCGGGGGACTAGCGGGGAAGAGACGTTACAATGAGCAGTTCTTC.

The chain combines TRBV14 with TRBJ1-1; 9 positions agree with TRBD1. The CDR3 contains 13 residues. The germline CDR1 and CDR2 sequences are SGHDN and FVKESK. After removal of 6 bases from V and 10 bases from J, the junction contained 9 bases not matched to a gene. The CDR3 reads CASRSQGAGRAFF. As DNA, the CDR3 is TGTGCCAGCAGGTCACAGGGGGCAGGGAGAGCTTTCTTT.

The chain combines TRBV5-4 with TRBJ1-1, with 7 bases matching TRBD1. This CDR3 contains 15 residues. V lost 4 bases and J lost 0; bases outside the gene matches: 6. Germline V gene data show CDR1 as SGHNT and CDR2 as YYREEE (reference sequence). This CDR3 is CASSRSDRVNTEAFF. The DNA of the CDR3 is TGTGCCAGCAGCCGGAGTGACAGGGTGAACACTGAAGCTTTCTTT.

The gene calls are TRBV7-2 and TRBJ1-3; D is uncertain. Trimming left V 5 bases short and J 11 bases short, with 19 bases between. The V gene's germline CDR1 is SGHTA and CDR2 FQGNSA. The CDR3 length is 14 residues. The chain's CDR3 is CASSPISVSMSIYF. In nucleotides, the CDR3 is TGTGCCAGCAGCCCCATCTCGGTTTCTATGTCCATATATTTT.

This sequence joins TRBV5-1 and TRBJ1-1; the D is unclear. Looked up from germline, CDR1 is SGHRS and CDR2 is YFSETQ. The CDR3 has 14 residues. V was clipped by 1 base and J by 0 bases, with 7 bases between them. CDR3 region: CASSLTGLNTEAFF. CDR3 nucleotide sequence: TGCGCCAGCAGCTTGACCGGGCTGAACACTGAAGCTTTCTTT.

The V call is TRBV11-1, the J call TRBJ2-3, with 7 bases identical to TRBD1. Germline assignment: CDR1 SGHAT and CDR2 FQDESV (reference sequence). The J segment lost 1 base and the V segment lost 3 bases, leaving 1 base of the junction unmatched. The CDR3 sequence is 14 residues long. The CDR3 spells CASSFGTGTDTQYF. Written as DNA, the CDR3 is TGTGCCAGCAGCTTTGGGACAGGCACAGATACGCAGTATTTT. The full variable domain, with the rest looked up from reference TRBV11-1 and TRBJ2-3, is EAEVAQSPRYKITEKSQAVAFWCDPISGHATLYWYRQILGQGPELLVQFQDESVVDDSQLPKDRFSAERLKGVDSTLKIQPAELGDSAMYLCASSFGTGTDTQYFGPGTRLTVL.

This clone was counted once. The V gene is TRBV7-9, the J gene TRBJ2-5, with 8 positions matching TRBD1. Germline V gives CDR1 SEHNR, CDR2 FQNEAQ (reference sequence). With V trimmed by 1 base and J by 5 bases, 3 bases remained unmatched. The CDR3 sequence is 14 residues long. The CDR3 DNA follows: TGTGCCAGCAGCTTAGGGACAGGGAGGGAGACCCAGTACTTC. Its translation is CASSLGTGRETQYF.